These 23 T cell receptor beta chains were sequenced from one sample in a study of human T cells and chemical hapten exposure. Time point in this sample: patch test 1, 2 weeks after DPC sensitization. Treatment specified: therapeutic diphenylcyclopropenone sensitization with weekly scalp DPC. MiXCR was run by TCRdb on the RACE reads, yielding one entry per CDR3 protein. The sample contains approximately 400,000 distinct CDR3 sequences, more than 4.5% of which appear only once. The sequencing used whole blood, collected in connection with sensitization to the hapten diphenylcyclopropenone (DPC). The receptor set was obtained from a woman in her forties or fifties with alopecia areata. Some clones in this sample may be carry-over from other donors' samples.

This clonotype was counted ten times or more. V usage is TRBV4-3 and J usage is TRBJ1-1; possible D gene TRBD1, 5 bases. The ends were cut back, 0 bases at V and 5 bases at J, with 16 bases in the middle. Germline lookup yields CDR1 LGHNA and CDR2 YSLEER. The length of the CDR3 is 16 residues. As DNA, the CDR3 is TGCGCCAGCAGCCAAGATATCCCCCGGGGCGGGACTGAAGCTTTCTTT. Protein product: CASSQDIPRGGTEAFF.

The table lists this clonotype with many counts. V gene TRBV29-1 combines with J gene TRBJ1-2, with D perhaps TRBD1 (5 bases). The CDR3 is 13 residues long. Per the germline V gene, CDR1 is SQVTM and CDR2 is ANQGSEA. V was trimmed by 3 bases and J by 4 bases, leaving 12 bases between them. CDR3 protein: CSVDGGGLYGYTF. CDR3 in DNA: TGCAGCGTTGACGGCGGGGGACTCTATGGCTACACCTTC.

This clonotype was detected a few times. J is TRBJ1-2 and V is TRBV29-1, with unresolved D. Germline V gene lookup returns CDR1 SQVTM and CDR2 ANQGSEA. The CDR3 has 14 residues. V lost 0 bases and J 4 bases, leaving 12 bases between the germline ends. This CDR3 is CSVEDREDPYGYTF. For the CDR3, the DNA is TGCAGCGTTGAAGACCGGGAGGACCCCTATGGCTACACCTTC.

This chain uses TRBV30 with TRBJ2-2; 12 bases match TRBD2. The CDR3 is 17 residues long. The germline CDR1 and CDR2 sequences are GTSNPN and SVGIG (reference sequence). With 3 bases clipped from V and 5 bases from J, the junction kept 10 bases outside the gene matches. The CDR3 DNA follows: TGTGCCTGGAGCCGCCAGACTAGCGGGAGAGCTACCGGGGAGCTGTTTTTT. This encodes CAWSRQTSGRATGELFF.

The sample holds many counts of this clonotype. The V gene is TRBV27, the J gene TRBJ2-7; D is ambiguous. The V and J ends lost 6 bases and 3 bases respectively, with 9 bases between them. Germline CDR1 MNHEY, CDR2 SMNVEV (reference sequence). The CDR3 has 12 amino acids. This chain's CDR3 is CASSRPGYEQYF. CDR3 coding DNA: TGTGCCAGCAGCCGACCTGGCTACGAGCAGTACTTC.

This clonotype was detected ten times or more. J is TRBJ2-5 and V is TRBV11-2; 11 bases fit TRBD1. Germline V gene lookup returns CDR1 SGHAT and CDR2 FQNNGV. V trimming: 1 base; J trimming: 3 bases; junction bases outside the gene matches: 13. This CDR3 contains 19 residues. The CDR3 DNA is TGTGCCAGCAGCTTAGCCTGGTTCGGGGGACAGGGGGAGGAAGAGACCCAGTACTTC. This gives the protein CASSLAWFGGQGEEETQYF.

V usage is TRBV20-1 and J usage is TRBJ2-7, with D possibly being TRBD2 (6 bases). There are 15 residues in the CDR3. The ends were cut back, 0 bases at V and 0 bases at J, with 12 bases in the middle. CDR1 and CDR2 (germline): DFQATT, SNEGSKA (reference sequence). CDR3 in amino acids: CSARDRTGVSYEQYF. The CDR3 DNA reads as TGCAGTGCTAGAGATCGGACGGGGGTCTCCTACGAGCAGTACTTC.

This clonotype was observed a few times. The chain has TRBV9 and TRBJ2-1; perhaps TRBD2 as D (6 bases). Trimming left V 1 base short and J 0 bases short, with 8 bases between. Germline loops: CDR1 SGDLS, CDR2 YYNGEE. There are 15 residues in the CDR3. CDR3 sequence: CASSVRGDSYNEQFF. The CDR3 nucleotides are TGTGCCAGCAGCGTACGCGGGGACTCCTACAATGAGCAGTTCTTC.

The V gene is TRBV29-1, the J gene TRBJ2-1; D is perhaps TRBD2 (6 bases). V was cut by 4 bases and J by 4 bases, with 11 bases left in between. CDR3 length: 13 amino acids. Germline CDR1 SQVTM, CDR2 ANQGSEA. The CDR3 here is CSVVGGSYNEQFF. The CDR3 DNA follows: TGCAGCGTTGTTGGAGGGTCTTACAATGAGCAGTTCTTC.

This clonotype has a count of ten or more. The DNA for the CDR3 is TGCGCCAGCAGCTTGACGGGGGATATAGAGACCCAGTACTTC. The encoded protein is CASSLTGDIETQYF. The genes are TRBV5-1 and TRBJ2-5; the D gene is possibly TRBD2 (6 bases). The CDR3 is 14 amino acids. Germline CDR1 SGHRS, CDR2 YFSETQ. V was shortened by 1 base and J by 4 bases, with 11 bases between the two germline ends.

This clonotype was found many times. The chain recombines TRBV3-1 with TRBJ1-1, with a tentative D call TRBD1 (5 bases). CDR3 length: 13 amino acids. The V end was cut by 1 base, the J end by 2 bases, with 5 bases between. Germline CDR1 reads LGHDT; CDR2 reads YNNKEL (reference sequence). CDR3 region: CASSQGTNTEAFF. The DNA of the CDR3 is TGTGCCAGCAGCCAAGGGACAAACACTGAAGCTTTCTTT.

V is TRBV7-2 and J is TRBJ1-3; no definite D call. The CDR3 covers 14 residues. Germline loops: CDR1 SGHTA, CDR2 FQGNSA. The ends were cut back, 6 bases at V and 3 bases at J, with 12 bases in the middle. The CDR3 sequence: CASSTPDFGNTIYF. The CDR3 nucleotides read TGTGCCAGCAGTACACCGGACTTTGGAAACACCATATATTTT.

In its sample, this clonotype was seen many times. V gene TRBV28 combines with J gene TRBJ2-5; a weak D match, TRBD1 (5 bases). CDR3 length: 12 residues. Trimming took 6 bases from V and 9 from J, leaving 14 bases between them. Germline CDR1 reads MDHEN; CDR2 reads SYDVKM. This chain's CDR3 is CASSPPQGAQYF. CDR3 coding DNA: TGTGCCAGCAGCCCCCCCCAAGGGGCCCAGTACTTC. Together with reference TRBV28 and TRBJ2-5, the CDR3 gives the full variable domain: DVKVTQSSRYLVKRTGEKVFLECVQDMDHENMFWYRQDPGLGLRLIYFSYDVKMKEKGDIPEGYSVSREKKERFSLILESASTNQTSMYLCASSPPQGAQYFGPGTRLLVL.

This clonotype was picked up a small number of times. The rearrangement joins TRBV20-1 to TRBJ1-2; tentative D call: TRBD1 (6 bases). The CDR3 spans 13 residues. V was cut by 6 bases and J by 3 bases, with 14 bases left in between. CDR1 is DFQATT and CDR2 is SNEGSKA in the germline V gene (reference sequence). Written as DNA, the CDR3 is TGCAGTGCCAACACAGGGAGGGACTATGGCTACACCTTC. It codes for CSANTGRDYGYTF.

This clonotype was detected only a few times. This chain uses TRBV3-1 with TRBJ2-7; perhaps TRBD2 as D (5 bases). Germline V gene sequence: CDR1 LGHDT, CDR2 YNNKEL (reference sequence). The CDR3 is 14 residues long. The ends were cut back, 4 bases at V and 4 bases at J, with 14 bases in the middle. The CDR3 spells CASSPELGVYEQYF. CDR3 bases: TGTGCCAGCAGCCCGGAGCTCGGGGTGTACGAGCAGTACTTC.

This chain uses TRBV7-2 with TRBJ2-1, with D tentatively TRBD2 (5 bases). This CDR3 has 15 amino acids. The V gene's germline CDR1 is SGHTA and CDR2 FQGNSA. Trimming shortened V by 1 base and J by 6 bases, and 13 bases separated the two germline ends. CDR3: CASSLVGGLGNEQFF. Here the CDR3 DNA reads TGTGCCAGCAGCTTAGTAGGAGGATTGGGCAATGAGCAGTTCTTC.

The chain carries TRBV7-6 and TRBJ2-2; D gene uncertain. CDR3 size: 12 residues. Germline CDR1 SGHVS, CDR2 FNYEAQ. V dropped 3 bases and J dropped 7 bases, with 6 bases sitting between them. CDR3 region: CASSFFNGELFF. The CDR3 region has the DNA TGTGCCAGCAGCTTCTTCAACGGGGAGCTGTTTTTT.

This clonotype has ten or more counts. The chain employs TRBV7-2 and TRBJ1-1; D remains unclear. CDR3 size: 14 residues. Germline V lookup: CDR1 SGHTA, CDR2 FQGNSA. V was trimmed by 3 bases and J by 1 base, leaving 9 bases between them. The CDR3 loop reads CASSFVAANTEAFF. In DNA form, the CDR3 reads TGTGCCAGCAGCTTTGTAGCAGCGAACACTGAAGCTTTCTTT.

The chain joins TRBV5-1 to TRBJ2-1; 11 positions match TRBD2. J lost 7 bases, V lost 2 bases, and 5 bases had no gene match. Germline CDR1 is SGHRS and CDR2 is YFSETQ. The CDR3 extends over 15 amino acids. The CDR3 DNA reads as TGCGCCAGCAGCTTTAGCGGGGGGGCTTGGAATGAGCAGTTCTTC. It codes for CASSFSGGAWNEQFF.

This clonotype was detected many times. The chain combines TRBV10-3 with TRBJ2-7; D call uncertain. The V and J ends lost 0 bases and 3 bases respectively, with 6 bases between them. CDR1 is ENHRY, CDR2 SYGVKD, per germline. The CDR3 sequence is 13 residues long. The CDR3 is CAISESSSYEQYF. CDR3 coding DNA: TGTGCCATCAGTGAGTCGAGCAGCTACGAGCAGTACTTC.

This clonotype has a handful of counts. The J gene is TRBJ1-2, the V gene TRBV5-1; 9 nucleotides agree with TRBD1. The J segment lost 8 bases and the V segment lost 4 bases, leaving 12 bases of the junction unmatched. Germline CDR1 reads SGHRS; CDR2 reads YFSETQ. The CDR3 is 15 residues long. The CDR3 nucleotides are TGCGCCAGCAGCCCTGCCGGGACAGGGAAGGACGGCTACACCTTC. Translated: CASSPAGTGKDGYTF.

This clonotype was counted many times. The chain carries TRBV21-1 and TRBJ1-5. TRBV21-1 is deemed a pseudogene. The CDR3 runs 15 residues. The CDR3 sequence: CASSYCVDSNQPQHF. CDR3 nucleotide sequence: TGTGCCAGCAGCTATTGCGTGGATAGCAATCAGCCCCAGCATTTT.

This clonotype was detected ten times or more. The chain recombines TRBV7-8 with TRBJ2-3; D is uncertain. Germline CDR1 is SGHVS and CDR2 is FQNEAQ. Trimming took 5 bases from V and 5 from J, leaving 8 bases between them. The CDR3 is made up of 12 amino acids. In nucleotides, the CDR3 is TGTGCCAGCAGCCCGCTTGTAGATACGCAGTATTTT. This gives the protein CASSPLVDTQYF.